The clone carrying this T cell receptor beta chain turned up a few times. As originally analysed: Amplification of reference gene primers provided the estimated nucleated cell counts. The assay was immunoSEQ multiplex PCR, and TCRdb's table has in-frame clones only and misses some. For V, J and clone size, that table is used; D and trimming come from the DNA. The table lists some 150,000 clones, approximately 80% of them singletons. The data were obtained in a study of blood T cell repertoires in COVID-19. Germline CDR1 and CDR2: SGHRS and YFSETQ. The CDR3 covers 16 residues. V lost 1 base and J 3 bases, leaving 15 bases between the germline ends.

Sequencing input: peripheral blood. The sequence was obtained from a woman aged 50 to 65 with acute or convalescent COVID-19. The chain uses TRBV5-1 and TRBJ2-3, with D possibly TRBD2 on 6 matching bases. The CDR3 reads CASSLSRLGLTDTQYF. CDR3 nucleotides: TGCGCCAGCAGCTTGTCTCGACTGGGACTGACAGATACGCAGTATTTT.